These T cell receptor beta chains were read from a single sample in a study of the immune and genomic landscape of osteosarcoma. Measured with immunoSEQ multiplex PCR; TCRdb has only the in-frame clones, and not every one. This sample has over a thousand clones, with around three quarters found just once. Sequencing used primary tumor tissue from the femur. These receptors all stem from a young man with osteosarcoma. Each CDR3 is given with its conserved first and last residue. The D gene is left open where the match is weak. Size values are once, few and many counts, or a class for expanded clones, and some rows have none.

size	V	D	J	DNA	CDR3
.	TRBV9	.	TRBJ1-4	TGTGCCAGCAGCGAATCCCAGGGTGCAACTAATGAAAAACTGTTTTTT	CASSESQGATNEKLFF
.	TRBV18	.	TRBJ2-7	TGTGCCAGCTCACCATTTGGCACTACCCTGGGCGAGCAGTACTTC	CASSPFGTTLGEQYF
few	TRBV7-2	TRBD1	TRBJ1-5	TGTGCCAGCAGCTTAGTCAGGGGGAAAAATCAGCCCCAGCATTTT	CASSLVRGKNQPQHF
.	TRBV4-2	.	TRBJ1-6	TGTGCCAGCAGCCAAGGAGGACTCGGATCACCCCTCCACTTT	CASSQGGLGSPLHF
large	TRBV10-2	TRBD1	TRBJ1-2	TGCGCCAGCGCACGGGACAGCTATGGCTACACCTTC	CASARDSYGYTF
.	TRBV6-5	TRBD2	TRBJ2-1	TGTGCCAGCAGTACCGCGAATGGGGGGGACAATGAGCAGTTCTTC	CASSTANGGDNEQFF
few	TRBV4-3	.	TRBJ2-3	TGCGCCAGCAGCCAAGAAGGGGGGCCCAGAAATACGCAGTATTTT	CASSQEGGPRNTQYF
.	TRBV14	.	TRBJ1-1	TGTGCCAGCAGCTCGGGAGGGCAGGTAATAAGGTGGAACACTGAAGCTTTCTTT	CASSSGGQVIRWNTEAFF
few	TRBV19	.	TRBJ1-2	TGTGCCAGTAGTATAGATCCGGGAAGATATGGCTACACCTTC	CASSIDPGRYGYTF
.	TRBV11-1	.	TRBJ2-5	TGTGCCAGCAGCTTAAAACGGGGCCTCCAAGAGACCCAGTACTTC	CASSLKRGLQETQYF
.	TRBV5-1	.	TRBJ2-3	TGCGCCAGCAGTTTCATTCCCACAGATACGCAGTATTTT	CASSFIPTDTQYF
.	TRBV6-1	.	TRBJ1-2	TGTGCCAGCAGTGAAACAGCAGACGGGAACTATGGCTACACCTTC	CASSETADGNYGYTF
.	TRBV5-1	TRBD2	TRBJ2-5	TGCGCCAGCAGCTCGGCTAGCGGGGCGGAGACCCAGTACTTC	CASSSASGAETQYF
.	TRBV4-2	.	TRBJ2-7	TGTGCCAGCAGCCAAGAGGGAAGGACCCAGCAGTACTTC	CASSQEGRTQQYF
.	TRBV5-1	.	TRBJ1-2	TGCGCCAGCAGCTCTGATGGGTATCCTTATGGCTACACCTTC	CASSSDGYPYGYTF
once	TRBV10-3	TRBD1	TRBJ2-3	TGTGCCATCAGTGCCACCCTAGGGGGCGTTAGCACAGATACGCAGTATTTT	CAISATLGGVSTDTQYF
.	TRBV25-1	TRBD1	TRBJ1-1	TGTGCCAGCAGTGAACCCTCGGGACAGGGGAAGGGGACTGAAGCTTTCTTT	CASSEPSGQGKGTEAFF
few	TRBV18	.	TRBJ1-5	TGTGCCAGCTCACCGAACAGGGTAAATCAGCCCCAGCATTTT	CASSPNRVNQPQHF
.	TRBV6-1	TRBD1	TRBJ1-1	TGTGCCACCTCTCAGACAGGGGGGGAGACTGAAGCTTTCTTT	CATSQTGGETEAFF
.	TRBV9	.	TRBJ2-7	TGTGCCAGCAGCGTGTCAGCCAGCTCCTACGAGCAGTACTTC	CASSVSASSYEQYF
.	TRBV4-1	.	TRBJ2-3	TGCGCCAGCAGCCAAGAAGGGGGGCCCAGAAATACGCAGTATTTT	CASSQEGGPRNTQYF
.	TRBV30	TRBD2	TRBJ2-5	TGTGCCTGGACCCCCGGGGGGTGGCCCCAGTACTTC	CAWTPGGWPQYF
.	TRBV12-5	TRBD1	TRBJ2-2	TGTGCTAGTGGTTTGGTAAAAGGGGGCGCCGGCACCGGGGAGCTGTTTTTT	CASGLVKGGAGTGELFF
.	TRBV20-1	.	TRBJ1-1	TGCAGTGCGCAGAGGGAGACTGAAGCTTTCTTT	CSAQRETEAFF
.	TRBV20-1	.	TRBJ2-3	TGCAGTGCTATCAACACAGATACGCAGTATTTT	CSAINTDTQYF
few	TRBV7-9	.	TRBJ1-5	TGTGCCAGCAGCGCAGGGTCGGGTCAGCCCCAGCATTTT	CASSAGSGQPQHF
.	TRBV29-1	.	TRBJ1-1	TGCAGCGCCGGACAGACTTTGAACACTGAAGCTTTCTTT	CSAGQTLNTEAFF
once	TRBV7-2	.	TRBJ1-1	TGTGCCAGCAGCTCAGCCCCTGGGGGTGGCACTGAAGCTTTCTTT	CASSSAPGGGTEAFF
.	TRBV7-6	.	TRBJ1-5	TGTGCCAGTGGGGTCCGGGGGGATCAGCCCCAGCATTTT	CASGVRGDQPQHF
few	TRBV27	.	TRBJ1-6	TGTGCCAGCAGACAGGGTTCGGCACCCCTCCACTTT	CASRQGSAPLHF
.	TRBV4-2	.	TRBJ2-6	TGTGCCAGCAGCCAAGATTCAAACTCTGGGGCCAACGTCCTGACTTTC	CASSQDSNSGANVLTF
few	TRBV30	.	TRBJ1-5	TGTGCCTCCCAGTTGGGTACAAATCAGCCCCAGCATTTT	CASQLGTNQPQHF
.	TRBV5-4	TRBD1	TRBJ1-4	TGTGCCAGCAGCCGAACAGGGGACAGGGGACAACTGTTTTTT	CASSRTGDRGQLFF
.	TRBV5-1	.	TRBJ2-5	TGCGCCAGCAGCTTGGGGACACCACAAGAGACCCAGTACTTC	CASSLGTPQETQYF
.	TRBV4-3	.	TRBJ2-1	TGCGCCAGCAGCCAAACCAGCCGGTCGGTGGGTGAGCAGTTCTTC	CASSQTSRSVGEQFF
.	TRBV6-4	TRBD2	TRBJ2-5	TGTGCCAGCAGTGAAACTAGCGGGGAGATAGAGACCCAGTACTTC	CASSETSGEIETQYF
.	TRBV5-6	.	TRBJ1-5	TGTGCCAGCAGCCCCAATGGCAGTAGGGTGGGTCAGCCCCAGCATTTT	CASSPNGSRVGQPQHF
.	TRBV7-9	.	TRBJ2-1	TGTGCCAGCAGCCCGGGTTCCTACAATGAGCAGTTCTTC	CASSPGSYNEQFF
few	TRBV14	.	TRBJ1-2	TGTGCCAGCAGCGAAGGGGACCGCTATGGCTACACCTTC	CASSEGDRYGYTF
.	TRBV19	TRBD1	TRBJ1-6	TGTGCCAGTAGCCAACAGGGGAGTTCACCCCTCCACTTT	CASSQQGSSPLHF
.	TRBV18	.	TRBJ2-5	TGTGCCAGCTCACCGCGCGTAAGGGAGACCCAGTACTTC	CASSPRVRETQYF